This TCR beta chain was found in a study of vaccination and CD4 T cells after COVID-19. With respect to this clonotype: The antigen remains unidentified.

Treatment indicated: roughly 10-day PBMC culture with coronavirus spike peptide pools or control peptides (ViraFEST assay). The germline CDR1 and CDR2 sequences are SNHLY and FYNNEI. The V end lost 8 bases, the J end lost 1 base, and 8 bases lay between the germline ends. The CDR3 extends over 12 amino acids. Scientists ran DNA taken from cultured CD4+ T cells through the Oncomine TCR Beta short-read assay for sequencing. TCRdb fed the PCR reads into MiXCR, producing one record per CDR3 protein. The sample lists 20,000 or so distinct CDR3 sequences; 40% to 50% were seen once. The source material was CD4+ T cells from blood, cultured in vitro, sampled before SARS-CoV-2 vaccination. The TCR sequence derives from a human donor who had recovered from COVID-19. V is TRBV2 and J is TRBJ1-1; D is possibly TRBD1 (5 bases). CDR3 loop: CASVGQNTEAFF. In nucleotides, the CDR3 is TGTGCCAGCGTAGGACAGAACACTGAAGCTTTCTTT.